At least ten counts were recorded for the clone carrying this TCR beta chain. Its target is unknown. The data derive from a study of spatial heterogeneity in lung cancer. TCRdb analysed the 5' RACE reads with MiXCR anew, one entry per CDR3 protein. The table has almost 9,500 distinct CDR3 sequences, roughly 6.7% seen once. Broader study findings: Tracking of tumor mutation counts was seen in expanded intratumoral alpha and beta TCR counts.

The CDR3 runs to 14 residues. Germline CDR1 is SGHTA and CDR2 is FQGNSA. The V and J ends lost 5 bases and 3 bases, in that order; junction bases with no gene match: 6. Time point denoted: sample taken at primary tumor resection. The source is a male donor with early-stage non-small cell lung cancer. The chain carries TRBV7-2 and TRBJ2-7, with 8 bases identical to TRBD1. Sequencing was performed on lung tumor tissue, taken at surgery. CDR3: CASSRGQALYEQYF. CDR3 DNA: TGTGCCAGCAGCCGGGGACAGGCTCTCTACGAGCAGTACTTC.